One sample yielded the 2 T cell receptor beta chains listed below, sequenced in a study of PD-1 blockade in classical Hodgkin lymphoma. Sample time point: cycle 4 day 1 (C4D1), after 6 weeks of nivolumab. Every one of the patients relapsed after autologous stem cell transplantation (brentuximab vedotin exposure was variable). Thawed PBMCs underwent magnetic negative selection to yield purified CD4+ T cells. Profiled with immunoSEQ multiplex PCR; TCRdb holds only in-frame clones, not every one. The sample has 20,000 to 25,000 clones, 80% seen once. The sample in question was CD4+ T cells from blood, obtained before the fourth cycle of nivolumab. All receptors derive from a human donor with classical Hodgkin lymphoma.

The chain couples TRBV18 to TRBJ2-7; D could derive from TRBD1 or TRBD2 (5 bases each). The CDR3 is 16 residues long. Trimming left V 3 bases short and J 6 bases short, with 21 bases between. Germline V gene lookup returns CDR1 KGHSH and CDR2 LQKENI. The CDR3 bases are TGTGCCAGCTCACCGGGACCTCCGACGAACACGGTCGAGCAGTACTTC. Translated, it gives CASSPGPPTNTVEQYF.

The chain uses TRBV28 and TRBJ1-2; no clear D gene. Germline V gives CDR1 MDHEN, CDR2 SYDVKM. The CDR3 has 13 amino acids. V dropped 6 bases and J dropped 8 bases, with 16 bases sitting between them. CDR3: CASSLGRVAGYTF. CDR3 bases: TGTGCCAGCAGCCTAGGGCGGGTCGCGGGCTACACCTTC.